This paragraph covers one T cell receptor (beta chain) sequence. V lost 4 bases to trimming and J lost 5 bases; unmatched junction nucleotides: 12. Germline CDR1 is LGHDT and CDR2 is YNNKEL (reference sequence). The CDR3 loop spans 16 amino acids. Only in-frame clones appear in the TCRdb table, and some are missing; sequencing was by immunoSEQ multiplex PCR. Here the sample spans about 200,000 clones, about 86% being singletons. This specimen belongs to a study of blood T cell repertoires in COVID-19. The V call is TRBV3-1 (or the pseudogene TRBV3-2), the J call TRBJ2-7; TRBD2 aligns across 9 bases. The sequence came from a woman aged 70 to 79 with acute or convalescent COVID-19. The sequenced sample was peripheral blood. CDR3 sequence: CASSREALAGFNEQYF. Written as DNA, the CDR3 is TGTGCCAGCAGCCGCGAGGCCCTAGCGGGATTCAACGAGCAGTACTTC.